Sequencing of this T cell receptor (beta chain) was carried out in a study of shared clonotypes between healthy human individuals. Study-level points and caveats: Across a handful of donors, naive CD4 shared around 5.4%, naive CD8 over 3%, memory CD4 2% to 2.5%, memory CD8 around 0.36%. Relative to clonotypes present in all four donors, those not shared had lower generation probabilities.

Points on this clone: Antigen unknown. At the DNA level, this CDR3 is encoded by other sequences in the same sample as well.

Donors comprised healthy HIV-negative adults lacking recent acute infections or vaccinations. Donors were Caucasian adults residing in Nashville, Tennessee, USA. Data came from immunoSEQ multiplex PCR; TCRdb stores just in-frame clones and leaves some out. This table holds roughly 2 million clones, 85% to 95% found once. The CDR3 covers 15 residues. With 3 bases clipped from V and 2 bases from J, the junction kept 1 base outside the gene matches. Germline lookup yields CDR1 KGHSH and CDR2 LQKENI. Sequenced material: naive CD4+ T cells sorted from blood. The subset: CD45RA+ positively selected. The sequence was collected from a man younger than 35 in good health. The V call is TRBV18, the J call TRBJ2-2; 9 positions agree with TRBD2. The CDR3 here is CASSPGLANTGELFF. CDR3 nucleotides: TGTGCCAGCTCACCGGGACTAGCAAACACCGGGGAGCTGTTTTTT.